This T cell receptor (beta chain) was observed in a study of blood T cell repertoires in COVID-19. This clone turned up a few times. Generated by immunoSEQ multiplex PCR, the TCRdb table keeps only in-frame clones and is missing some. This table holds some 120,000 clones, 84% found once. The V gene lost 2 bases and the J gene lost 3 bases, with 14 bases spanning the gap. The V gene's germline CDR1 is SGHRS and CDR2 YFSETQ. The CDR3 sequence is 15 residues long. The chain carries TRBV5-1 and TRBJ1-1; the D is unclear. The sequencing input was peripheral blood. The TCR sequence derives from a woman aged 25 to 39 who had recovered from COVID-19. The CDR3 nucleotides are TGCGCCAGCAGCTTCGAAGGGAGAGAATACACTGAAGCTTTCTTT. It is translated as CASSFEGREYTEAFF.